A single sample is the source of the 14 T cell receptor beta chains below, sequenced in a study of CD8 T cells in ankylosing spondylitis. MiXCR, run by TCRdb on the 5' RACE reads, gives a single entry per CDR3 protein. The data contain about 250,000 distinct CDR3 sequences, around 25% of them singletons. Sequenced material: blood, either unsorted or a sorted T cell fraction (not recorded which). These TCRs come from a male donor with ankylosing spondylitis or in good health (not recorded which).

This clonotype was counted at least ten times. The chain combines TRBV20-1 with TRBJ2-3, with 9 bases identical to TRBD2. Losses at the gene ends were 4 bases for V and 1 base for J; bases not matched to a gene: 3. Germline V gene data show CDR1 as DFQATT and CDR2 as SNEGSKA (reference sequence). The CDR3 is made up of 14 amino acids. The CDR3 protein is CSAIGTSRTDTQYF. Here the CDR3 DNA reads TGCAGTGCTATTGGGACTAGCCGCACAGATACGCAGTATTTT.

The V gene is TRBV7-9, the J gene TRBJ1-6, with unresolved D. Germline CDR1 and CDR2: SEHNR and FQNEAQ (reference sequence). V dropped 5 bases and J dropped 11 bases, with 16 bases sitting between them. CDR3 length: 14 residues. CDR3: CASSTHSLETPLHF. The CDR3 nucleotides are TGTGCCAGCAGCACGCACAGCCTAGAGACACCCCTCCACTTT.

The rearrangement joins TRBV10-3 to TRBJ2-1; D may be TRBD2 (5 bases). V lost 2 bases and J 5 bases, leaving 16 bases between the germline ends. Germline loops: CDR1 ENHRY, CDR2 SYGVKD. The CDR3 extends over 16 amino acids. The CDR3 spells CAISESTLRENNEQFF. CDR3 DNA sequence: TGTGCCATCAGTGAGAGTACGTTGAGGGAAAACAATGAGCAGTTCTTC.

V is TRBV6-6 and J is TRBJ2-7; D might be TRBD2 (5 bases). V was shortened by 5 bases and J by 7 bases, with 12 bases between the two germline ends. Per the germline V gene, CDR1 is MNHNY and CDR2 is SVGAGI (reference sequence). The CDR3 spans 12 residues. The CDR3 is CASSQRTGEQYF. The CDR3 coding sequence is TGTGCCAGCAGTCAAAGGACGGGGGAGCAGTACTTC.

Only a few counts were recorded for this clonotype. The CDR3 loop reads CASRTGLAGRNEQFF. In DNA form, the CDR3 reads TGTGCCAGCAGAACCGGACTAGCGGGGAGGAATGAGCAGTTCTTC. This rearrangement joins TRBV12-3 or TRBV12-4 to TRBJ2-1, with 12 bases fitting TRBD2. CDR3 length: 15 residues. The V segment lost 6 bases and the J segment 7 bases; nucleotides outside the gene matches: 7.

The sample holds many counts of this clonotype. One end of the junction fails to match germline, which may point to a read error. V gene TRBV20-1 combines with J gene TRBJ2-3; TRBD1 or TRBD2 may be the D gene (6 bases each). This CDR3 comprises 12 residues. The germline V gene encodes CDR1 DFQATT and CDR2 SNEGSKA (reference sequence). The CDR3 reads CSAYGGTDTQYF. CDR3 nucleotide sequence: TGCAGTGCCTACGGGGGCACTGATACGCAGTATTTT.

This clonotype was counted at least ten times. The V and J genes are TRBV11-2 and TRBJ2-4; 8 nucleotides agree with TRBD2. The J segment lost 3 bases and the V segment lost 5 bases, leaving 12 bases of the junction unmatched. The length of the CDR3 is 17 residues. Germline assignment: CDR1 SGHAT and CDR2 FQNNGV. CDR3 nucleotides: TGTGCCAGCAGCCTCTTTCTCGGGGGGGGAAGCAAAAACATTCAGTACTTC. This translates into CASSLFLGGGSKNIQYF.

About this clonotype: A read error may explain this, as a much larger clone is one base away. This chain connects TRBV12-3 or TRBV12-4 to TRBJ2-1; D not resolved. The CDR3 spans 15 residues. The CDR3 coding sequence is TGTGCCAGCAGTTTAGGCGCAGAACACTACAAAGAGCAGTTCTTC. Translating gives CASSLGAEHYKEQFF.

A few counts support this clonotype. The chain links TRBV20-1 to TRBJ1-5, with 8 bases aligning to TRBD1. The CDR3 runs 13 residues. V trimming: 3 bases; J trimming: 7 bases; junction bases outside the gene matches: 5. Germline values: CDR1 DFQATT, CDR2 SNEGSKA (reference sequence). CDR3 nucleotides: TGCAGTGCTAGGGGACAGGCCCTCCAGCCCCAGCATTTT. This sequence encodes CSARGQALQPQHF.

This clonotype has at least ten counts. The chain employs TRBV20-1 and TRBJ2-1; weak D call: TRBD2 (5 bases). V was trimmed by 2 bases and J by 4 bases, leaving 12 bases between them. The CDR3 loop spans 14 amino acids. Germline CDR1 is DFQATT and CDR2 is SNEGSKA (reference sequence). CDR3: CSARLAQWYNEQFF. As DNA, the CDR3 is TGCAGTGCTAGACTAGCCCAATGGTACAATGAGCAGTTCTTC.

The sample holds a few counts of this clonotype. The rearrangement joins TRBV7-6 to TRBJ2-3, with a tentative D call TRBD1 (5 bases). Germline V gene lookup returns CDR1 SGHVS and CDR2 FNYEAQ. V was pared by 5 bases and J by 6 bases, with 15 bases between. This CDR3 is built from 14 residues. In nucleotides, the CDR3 is TGTGCCAGCAGCCAGAACGGCAACAGGGATACGCAGTATTTT. Its translation: CASSQNGNRDTQYF.

The genes are TRBV10-3 and TRBJ1-5, with 7 positions matching TRBD1. V was clipped by 3 bases and J by 4 bases; unmatched bases: 3. The CDR3 is 14 amino acids. Germline V gene lookup returns CDR1 ENHRY and CDR2 SYGVKD. CDR3 in amino acids: CAISDLQGNQPQHF. CDR3 bases: TGTGCCATCAGTGATTTACAGGGGAATCAGCCCCAGCATTTT.

The J gene is TRBJ2-3, the V gene TRBV20-1; D uncertain. V was trimmed by 4 bases and J by 7 bases, leaving 18 bases between them. Germline CDR1 DFQATT, CDR2 SNEGSKA (reference sequence). This CDR3 contains 14 residues. The CDR3 DNA reads as TGCAGTGCTACCGACCTCCGGCGGCCCAATACGCAGTATTTT. Protein: CSATDLRRPNTQYF.

This clonotype was found a few times. DNA for the CDR3: TGCAGCGTTGAAGACCAGGGAAGCCCCTACGAGCAGTACTTC. Translation gives CSVEDQGSPYEQYF. The chain uses TRBV29-1 and TRBJ2-7, with D perhaps matching TRBD1 (5 bases). V gave up 0 bases and J gave up 2 bases, with 11 bases separating them. This CDR3 region has 14 residues. Per germline, CDR1 SQVTM and CDR2 ANQGSEA.